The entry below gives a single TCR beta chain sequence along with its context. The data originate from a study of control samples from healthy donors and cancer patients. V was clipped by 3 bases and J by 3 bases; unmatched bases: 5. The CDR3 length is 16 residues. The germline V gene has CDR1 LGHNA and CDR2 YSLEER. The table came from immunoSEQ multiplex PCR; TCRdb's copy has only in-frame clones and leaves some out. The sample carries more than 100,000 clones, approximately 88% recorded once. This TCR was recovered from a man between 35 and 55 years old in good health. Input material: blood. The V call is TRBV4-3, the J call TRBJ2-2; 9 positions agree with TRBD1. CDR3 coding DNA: TGCGCCAGCAGCCAGCTACAGGGGGCTTACACCGGGGAGCTGTTTTTT. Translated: CASSQLQGAYTGELFF.